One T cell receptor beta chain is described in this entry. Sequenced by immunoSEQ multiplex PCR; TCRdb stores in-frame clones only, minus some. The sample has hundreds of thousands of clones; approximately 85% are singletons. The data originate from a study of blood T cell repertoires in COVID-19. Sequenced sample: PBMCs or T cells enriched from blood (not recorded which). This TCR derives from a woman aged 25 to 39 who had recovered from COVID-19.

The CDR3 bases are TGTGCCAGCACCCGGGACAGCGCCTATGAAAAACTGTTTTTT. Amino acid sequence: CASTRDSAYEKLFF. This chain connects TRBV5-5 to TRBJ1-4; 7 nucleotides match TRBD1. Germline V CDR1 and CDR2: SGHKS, YYEKEE (reference sequence). The CDR3 runs 14 residues. Trimming took 6 bases from V and 6 from J; bases not matched to a gene: 8.